This paragraph covers one T cell receptor (beta chain) sequence. Its target is not known. This specimen belongs to a study of T cell responses to AZD1222 COVID-19 vaccine. About the research overall: Second-dose recipients at about 4 or about 12 weeks were treated as one pooled group.

Generated by immunoSEQ multiplex PCR, the TCRdb table keeps only in-frame clones and is missing some. The sample holds 150,000 to 200,000 clones, roughly 90% seen once. Whole-study findings and limits: Variant regions that are unmutated are reportedly the target of nearly half of spike-specific TCRs. Clonal diversity was possibly underestimated, and white British individuals and females predominated among donors.

The receptor's source is an adult in good health. The sample in question was peripheral blood, obtained on day 0 of AZD1222 vaccination.

In nucleotides, the CDR3 is TGTGCCAGCAGTGCGAGTATTCCGGGACAGGGGGCTTCATTCAATGAGCAGTTCTTC. As protein: CASSASIPGQGASFNEQFF. This sequence joins TRBV6-1 and TRBJ2-1; 12 nucleotides match TRBD1. Per the germline V gene, CDR1 is MNHNS and CDR2 is SASEGT. The V and J ends lost 4 bases and 6 bases, in that order; junction bases with no gene match: 16. This CDR3 contains 19 residues.